The rows below give T cell receptor beta chains drawn from one sample of a study of shared clonotypes between healthy human individuals. Produced via immunoSEQ multiplex PCR; TCRdb's table is partial and in-frame only. This sample has about 710,000 clones, with roughly 72% found just once. The sequencing input was memory CD4+ T cells sorted from blood. These receptors originate from a woman aged 25 to 39 in good health. The CDR3 runs from the conserved cysteine through the conserved F or W. Fields, in order: V gene, clone size, J gene, D gene, CDR3 DNA, CDR3 protein. The D gene is left open where the match is weak. Not all rows give a size; the values are once, few, many and, for expanded clones, a class.

v_gene: TRBV6-1; abundance: once; j_gene: TRBJ1-2; d_gene: -; CDR3nt: TGTGCCAGCAGTGAAGGGGGGAGAGGGCCTCGTGGCTACACCTTC; CDR3aa: CASSEGGRGPRGYTF
v_gene: TRBV7-8; abundance: -; j_gene: TRBJ2-1; d_gene: -; CDR3nt: TGTGCCACCTCAAAGGAGGTCGAGCGAAGTGAGCAGTTCTTC; CDR3aa: CATSKEVERSEQFF
v_gene: TRBV6-1; abundance: few; j_gene: TRBJ2-7; d_gene: TRBD2; CDR3nt: TGTGCCAGCAGTGAAATTGGGACTAGCGGCACGAGGGAGCAGTACTTC; CDR3aa: CASSEIGTSGTREQYF
v_gene: TRBV10-2; abundance: few; j_gene: TRBJ1-1; d_gene: -; CDR3nt: TGCGCCAGCAGTAATGGGGGCTCGGGGGCGGGCACTGAAGCTTTCTTT; CDR3aa: CASSNGGSGAGTEAFF
v_gene: TRBV6-6; abundance: -; j_gene: TRBJ2-7; d_gene: TRBD1; CDR3nt: TGTGCCAGCAGTTCCGGCACAGGGGGCGGCTCCTACGAGCAGTACTTC; CDR3aa: CASSSGTGGGSYEQYF
v_gene: TRBV28; abundance: few; j_gene: TRBJ2-7; d_gene: -; CDR3nt: TGTGCCAGCAGTTTAGCCCCCTACGAGCAGTACTTC; CDR3aa: CASSLAPYEQYF
v_gene: TRBV28; abundance: once; j_gene: TRBJ2-2; d_gene: TRBD1; CDR3nt: TGTGCCAGCAGTTTTTTGGGTAAGTATCAGGGACAGGGGAGCACCGGGGAGCTGTTTTTT; CDR3aa: CASSFLGKYQGQGSTGELFF
v_gene: TRBV7-9; abundance: -; j_gene: TRBJ1-3; d_gene: -; CDR3nt: TGTGCCAGCAGCTTAGCAGACAGAAGAAACACCATATATTTT; CDR3aa: CASSLADRRNTIYF
v_gene: TRBV7-2; abundance: -; j_gene: TRBJ1-4; d_gene: -; CDR3nt: TGTGCCAGCAGCCAAAGGAGTGGGGGGGCTGGAAGTGAAAAACTGTTTTTT; CDR3aa: CASSQRSGGAGSEKLFF
v_gene: TRBV6-1; abundance: few; j_gene: TRBJ2-2; d_gene: -; CDR3nt: TGTGCCAGCAGTGAACCCAACACCGGGGAGCTGTTTTTT; CDR3aa: CASSEPNTGELFF
v_gene: TRBV5-4; abundance: -; j_gene: TRBJ2-7; d_gene: TRBD2; CDR3nt: TGTGCCAGCAGCAAGGGACTAGCGGGTGAGCCTGCGTACTTC; CDR3aa: CASSKGLAGEPAYF
v_gene: TRBV7-9; abundance: -; j_gene: TRBJ2-1; d_gene: -; CDR3nt: TGTGCCAGCAGCTCCAAAATAGCAGGAAGCTCCTACAATGAGCAGTTCTTC; CDR3aa: CASSSKIAGSSYNEQFF
v_gene: TRBV5-5; abundance: -; j_gene: TRBJ2-5; d_gene: -; CDR3nt: TGTGCCAGCAGCTTGGTCCTCCTCGCCGAGACCCAGTACTTC; CDR3aa: CASSLVLLAETQYF
v_gene: TRBV5-4; abundance: -; j_gene: TRBJ2-3; d_gene: -; CDR3nt: TGTGCCAGCAGTTCCGACAGCGATACGCAGTATTTT; CDR3aa: CASSSDSDTQYF
v_gene: TRBV5-1; abundance: few; j_gene: TRBJ2-2; d_gene: TRBD2; CDR3nt: TGCGCCAGCAGCTCTCTAGCGGACACCGGGGAGCTGTTTTTT; CDR3aa: CASSSLADTGELFF
v_gene: TRBV2; abundance: -; j_gene: TRBJ1-5; d_gene: -; CDR3nt: TGTGCCAGCAGAGGACATGTTTCAGATCAGCCCCAGCATTTT; CDR3aa: CASRGHVSDQPQHF
v_gene: TRBV5-1; abundance: many; j_gene: TRBJ2-7; d_gene: -; CDR3nt: TGCGCCAGCAGTGTCGTAGGGTCCTACGAGCAGTACTTC; CDR3aa: CASSVVGSYEQYF
v_gene: TRBV5-1; abundance: -; j_gene: TRBJ2-6; d_gene: TRBD1; CDR3nt: TGCGCCAGCAGCCCCCGGGACAGGGCGACTGATCCCTCTGGGGCCAACGTCCTGACTTTC; CDR3aa: CASSPRDRATDPSGANVLTF
v_gene: TRBV28; abundance: -; j_gene: TRBJ1-3; d_gene: TRBD1; CDR3nt: TGTGCCAGCATCCCGGGACAGCTTTCTGGAAACACCATATATTTT; CDR3aa: CASIPGQLSGNTIYF
v_gene: TRBV7-9; abundance: -; j_gene: TRBJ2-5; d_gene: TRBD1; CDR3nt: TGTGCCAGCAGCCTAGTACCGGGACAGGGATCAGAGACCCAGTACTTC; CDR3aa: CASSLVPGQGSETQYF
v_gene: TRBV4-1; abundance: -; j_gene: TRBJ1-2; d_gene: -; CDR3nt: TGCGCCAGCAGCCAAGTTGGCCGACAGACTCCTAACTATGGCTACACCTTC; CDR3aa: CASSQVGRQTPNYGYTF
v_gene: TRBV7-3; abundance: -; j_gene: TRBJ2-3; d_gene: -; CDR3nt: TGTGCCAGCAGCTGGTCCCAGGGCACAGGCACAGATACGCAGTATTTT; CDR3aa: CASSWSQGTGTDTQYF